One sample yielded the 6 T cell receptor beta chains listed below, sequenced in a study of blood T cells in healthy people across ages. Sample-barcoded 5' priming and a J-beta primer mix drove a second PCR of roughly 7 to 11 cycles. Each CDR3 protein is one row after TCRdb ran MiXCR on the 5' RACE reads. The data hold about 730,000 distinct CDR3 sequences, with roughly 47% observed a single time. The material sequenced was blood. These receptors were collected from a woman in her fifties or sixties in good health.

This clonotype has a handful of counts. The chain links TRBV6-2 or TRBV6-3 to TRBJ2-5; 10 bases agree with TRBD2. Germline assignment: CDR1 MNHEY and CDR2 SVGEGT. CDR3 size: 15 residues. J lost 2 bases, V lost 9 bases, and 9 bases had no gene match. CDR3 loop: CASYPAGGRQETQYF. The CDR3 DNA sequence: TGTGCCAGTTATCCAGCGGGAGGGCGACAAGAGACCCAGTACTTC.

The chain recombines TRBV2 with TRBJ2-1; D gene unclear. CDR3 length: 9 amino acids. Between the trimmed V and J ends, which lost 8 bases and 7 bases, there was a span of 3 bases. Germline CDR1 reads SNHLY; CDR2 reads FYNNEI. CDR3 DNA sequence: TGTGCCAGCCTAAATGAGCAGTTCTTC. Residues: CASLNEQFF.

This clonotype was counted between two and nine times. This chain links TRBV4-2 with TRBJ2-3, with a tentative D call TRBD1 (6 bases). V was pared by 1 base and J by 1 base, with 30 bases between. This CDR3 has 22 residues. The germline gives CDR1 LGHNA, CDR2 YNFKEQ. In nucleotides, the CDR3 is TGTGCCAGCAGCCAAGCAGGGGCCGAAGAGGACTCGCCCCCTCTTGGCACAGATACGCAGTATTTT. This gives the protein CASSQAGAEEDSPPLGTDTQYF.

This clonotype was observed a handful of times. The gene calls are TRBV11-1 and TRBJ2-4; TRBD1 matches at 7 bases. The J call may be mistaken, given a closer DNA end match to TRBJ2-7. CDR3 length: 17 amino acids. CDR1 is SGHAT, CDR2 FQDESV, per germline (reference sequence). The CDR3 sequence: CASSLRWPGQTRYEQYF. CDR3 in DNA: TGTGCCAGCAGCTTACGTTGGCCGGGACAGACCCGCTACGAGCAGTACTTC.

The chain recombines TRBV2 with TRBJ2-1, with 8 bases aligning to TRBD2. The CDR3 runs 13 residues. J gave up 0 bases and V 10 bases, and 2 bases lay outside the gene matches. The germline gives CDR1 SNHLY, CDR2 FYNNEI. CDR3 loop: CATRGGSYNEQFF. CDR3 nucleotide sequence: TGTGCCACCCGGGGGGGCTCCTACAATGAGCAGTTCTTC. The entire variable domain, with the rest obtained from reference TRBV2 and TRBJ2-1, is as follows: EPEVTQTPSHQVTQMGQEVILRCVPISNHLYFYWYRQILGQKVEFLVSFYNNEISEKSEIFDDQFSVERPDGSNFTLKIRSTKLEDSAMYFCATRGGSYNEQFFGPGTRLTVL.

This clonotype was picked up a small number of times. The chain recombines TRBV27 with TRBJ1-2, with D possibly being TRBD1 (6 bases). The CDR3 has 17 amino acids. V lost 2 bases and J lost 5, with 21 bases in between. Germline-derived CDR1 and CDR2 are MNHEY and SMNVEV (reference sequence). The CDR3 region has the DNA TGTGCCAGCAGTTTAGGAGGCAGGGGCGTCTCTAGTTATGGCTACACCTTC. Translation gives CASSLGGRGVSSYGYTF.